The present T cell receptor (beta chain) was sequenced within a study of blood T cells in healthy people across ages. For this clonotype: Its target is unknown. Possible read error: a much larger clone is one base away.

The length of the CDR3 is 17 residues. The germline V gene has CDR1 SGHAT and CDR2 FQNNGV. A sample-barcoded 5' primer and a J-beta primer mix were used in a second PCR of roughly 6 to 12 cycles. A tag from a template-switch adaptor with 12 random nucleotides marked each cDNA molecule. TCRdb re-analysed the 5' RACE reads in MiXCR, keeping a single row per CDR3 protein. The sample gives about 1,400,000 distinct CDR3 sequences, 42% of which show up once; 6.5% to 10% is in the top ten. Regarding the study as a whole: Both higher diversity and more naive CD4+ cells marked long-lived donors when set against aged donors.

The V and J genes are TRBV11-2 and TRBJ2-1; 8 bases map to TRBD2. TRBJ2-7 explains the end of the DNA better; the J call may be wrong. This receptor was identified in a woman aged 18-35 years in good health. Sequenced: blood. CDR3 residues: CASSLDRGGRSYNEQYF. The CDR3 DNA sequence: TGTGCCAGCAGCTTAGATAGGGGCGGGAGGTCCTACAATGAGCAGTACTTC.